These 17 T cell receptor beta chains share one sample of origin, sequenced in a study of neurological immune-mediated disorders. TCRdb used MiXCR to reprocess the 5' RACE reads, holding one entry per CDR3 protein. The sample holds over 15,000 distinct CDR3 sequences; roughly 9% are singletons and the top ten take roughly two fifths. The sequencing input was CD8+ T cells from blood. The receptors originated from a man aged 50 to 59 in good health.

This clonotype was seen at least ten times. V and J are TRBV14 and TRBJ1-1; 7 positions agree with TRBD1. CDR1 and CDR2 (germline): SGHDN, FVKESK. With 4 bases clipped from V and 0 bases from J, the junction kept 5 bases outside the gene matches. This CDR3 spans 15 amino acids. Here the CDR3 DNA reads TGTGCCAGCAGCCCCCGACAGGGTATGAACACTGAAGCTTTCTTT. Translated, it gives CASSPRQGMNTEAFF.

This clonotype was picked up many times. The chain couples TRBV7-9 to TRBJ2-3; 11 bases fit TRBD1. The CDR3 is 15 residues long. Germline V gene sequence: CDR1 SEHNR, CDR2 FQNEAQ (reference sequence). V lost 5 bases to trimming and J lost 5 bases; unmatched junction nucleotides: 6. CDR3 region: CASSPGQGAKDTQYF. CDR3 coding DNA: TGTGCCAGCAGCCCCGGACAGGGGGCAAAAGATACGCAGTATTTT.

The rearrangement joins TRBV29-1 to TRBJ2-5; 8 nucleotides line up with TRBD2. Trimming at V came to 4 bases and at J to 5 bases, leaving 9 bases not matched to a gene. The CDR3 has 14 amino acids. CDR1 is SQVTM, CDR2 ANQGSEA, per germline. The CDR3 loop is CSVGTGGPWETQYF. CDR3 nucleotide sequence: TGCAGCGTTGGAACGGGAGGGCCATGGGAGACCCAGTACTTC.

This clonotype was seen repeatedly, ten times or more. The chain recombines TRBV28 with TRBJ2-3; D gene uncertain. Germline V lookup: CDR1 MDHEN, CDR2 SYDVKM. The CDR3 runs 16 residues. V was trimmed by 1 base and J by 4 bases, leaving 15 bases between them. CDR3 DNA: TGTGCCAGCAGTTTATACTTAGTAAATTTGGCAGATACGCAGTATTTT. Translation: CASSLYLVNLADTQYF. Filled out from reference TRBV28 and TRBJ2-3, the complete variable domain reads DVKVTQSSRYLVKRTGEKVFLECVQDMDHENMFWYRQDPGLGLRLIYFSYDVKMKEKGDIPEGYSVSREKKERFSLILESASTNQTSMYLCASSLYLVNLADTQYFGPGTRLTVL.

This clonotype was detected a few times. The J gene is TRBJ2-1, the V gene TRBV6-5; D is unclear. The CDR3 consists of 16 residues. V was shortened by 0 bases and J by 0 bases, with 9 bases between the two germline ends. Germline CDR1 reads MNHEY; CDR2 reads SVGAGI. In DNA form, the CDR3 reads TGTGCCAGCAGTTACTCGCCCCGGAGCTCCTACAATGAGCAGTTCTTC. Protein product: CASSYSPRSSYNEQFF.

This clonotype showed up many times. V usage is TRBV9 and J usage is TRBJ2-3; TRBD2 might be the D (5 bases). The length of the CDR3 is 15 residues. Germline loops: CDR1 SGDLS, CDR2 YYNGEE. With 0 bases removed from V and 2 bases from J, the gap between germline ends came to 10 bases. The CDR3 DNA follows: TGTGCCAGCAGCGTAGGAGGGAATCCCACAGATACGCAGTATTTT. Its translation is CASSVGGNPTDTQYF.

This chain uses TRBV4-3 with TRBJ2-7, with D possibly matching TRBD1 (7 bases). In germline, CDR1 is LGHNA, CDR2 YSLEER. Trimming pared 0 bases from V and 9 bases from J, leaving 21 bases between. This CDR3 has 16 amino acids. This CDR3 is CASSQDRRGRLHGQYF. For the CDR3, the DNA is TGCGCCAGCAGCCAAGATCGGAGGGGGCGATTACACGGGCAGTACTTC.

The sample holds many counts of this clonotype. The V and J genes are TRBV29-1 and TRBJ2-5; TRBD2 might be the D (5 bases). Germline assignment: CDR1 SQVTM and CDR2 ANQGSEA. The CDR3 contains 12 residues. The germline V and J ends were trimmed by 7 bases and 1 base, with 10 bases remaining between them. CDR3 DNA sequence: TGCAGCGCCCGCCGGGGCCAAGAGACCCAGTACTTC. This translates into CSARRGQETQYF.

The table lists this clonotype with many counts. Here the CDR3 reads CASSQGTGAVGEQYF. The CDR3 nucleotides read TGTGCCAGCAGCCAAGGAACGGGGGCAGTGGGTGAGCAGTACTTC. The J gene is TRBJ2-7, the V gene TRBV3-1, with D perhaps assigned TRBD1 or TRBD2 (6 bases each). In germline, CDR1 is LGHDT, CDR2 YNNKEL (reference sequence). The V end was cut by 1 base, the J end by 7 bases, with 17 bases between. This CDR3 has 15 amino acids.

This clonotype was seen repeatedly, ten times or more. The chain combines TRBV24-1 with TRBJ2-3, with 15 bases matching TRBD2. Germline-derived CDR1 and CDR2 are KGHDR and SFDVKD. CDR3 size: 19 residues. Germline trimming cut 5 bases from V and 1 base from J; bases unmatched to any gene: 9. CDR3 protein: CATSGIGLAGGPRTDTQYF. The CDR3 DNA sequence: TGTGCCACCAGTGGGATCGGACTAGCGGGAGGGCCGCGCACAGATACGCAGTATTTT.

This clonotype was seen ten or more times. The rearrangement joins TRBV7-8 to TRBJ2-3, with TRBD2 identical over 11 bases. V shed 5 bases, J shed 5 bases, and the junction held 3 bases outside the gene matches. Germline V lookup: CDR1 SGHVS, CDR2 FQNEAQ. This CDR3 contains 14 residues. The CDR3 reads CASSLGLAVDTQYF. The CDR3 DNA reads as TGTGCCAGCAGCCTGGGACTAGCGGTAGATACGCAGTATTTT.

This clonotype was detected many times. V and J are TRBV5-1 and TRBJ2-2; 8 bases line up with TRBD1. This CDR3 region has 16 residues. Germline assignment: CDR1 SGHRS and CDR2 YFSETQ. The junction had 4 bases not matched to a gene; V was cut back by 0 bases and J by 3 bases. The CDR3 DNA reads TGCGCCAGCAGCTTGGACAGGGGGTTGGACACCGGGGAGCTGTTTTTT. Amino acids: CASSLDRGLDTGELFF.

This clonotype was observed at least ten times. The genes are TRBV4-1 and TRBJ2-7; 9 nucleotides line up with TRBD2. The CDR3 is 16 amino acids. The J segment lost 3 bases and the V segment lost 5 bases, leaving 11 bases of the junction unmatched. Germline lookup yields CDR1 MGHRA and CDR2 YSYEKL. The CDR3, as DNA: TGCGCCAGCAGCGATCAAAGCGGGAGGATGGGCTACGAGCAGTACTTC. Amino acids: CASSDQSGRMGYEQYF.

This clonotype was observed at least ten times. The chain couples TRBV7-9 to TRBJ1-5; D remains unclear. CDR3 length: 14 residues. The V and J ends lost 5 bases and 1 base respectively, with 9 bases between them. Germline CDR1 is SEHNR and CDR2 is FQNEAQ (reference sequence). For the CDR3, the DNA is TGTGCCAGCAGCCCTGGCGGGAGCAATCAGCCCCAGCATTTT. Translated: CASSPGGSNQPQHF.

Ten or more counts support this clonotype. CDR3 bases: TGTGCCACCAGCAGAGAGGGGAGGTCAACAGATACGCAGTATTTT. Amino acid sequence: CATSREGRSTDTQYF. The V call is TRBV15, the J call TRBJ2-3; TRBD2 might be the D (6 bases). Trimming stripped 0 bases from V and 3 bases from J, with 10 bases between. Germline CDR1 and CDR2: LNHNV and YYDKDF (reference sequence). The CDR3 contains 15 residues.

This clonotype was picked up many times. V and J are TRBV29-1 and TRBJ2-3; D not resolved. The CDR3 is 14 residues long. V was pared by 4 bases and J by 4 bases, with 15 bases between. CDR1 and CDR2 from the germline V gene are SQVTM and ANQGSEA. The CDR3 sequence is CSVVPHSDPDTQYF. CDR3 sequence (DNA): TGCAGCGTTGTTCCACACTCGGACCCAGATACGCAGTATTTT.

Ten or more counts support this clonotype. In DNA, the CDR3 is TGCAGTGCTAGAGATGGGACAGGGGGCCGGCTCGAGCAGTACTTC. Its protein is CSARDGTGGRLEQYF. The chain carries TRBV20-1 and TRBJ2-7; 12 nucleotides match TRBD1. CDR3 length: 15 residues. With V trimmed by 0 bases and J by 6 bases, 6 bases remained unmatched. Germline CDR1 and CDR2: DFQATT and SNEGSKA (reference sequence).